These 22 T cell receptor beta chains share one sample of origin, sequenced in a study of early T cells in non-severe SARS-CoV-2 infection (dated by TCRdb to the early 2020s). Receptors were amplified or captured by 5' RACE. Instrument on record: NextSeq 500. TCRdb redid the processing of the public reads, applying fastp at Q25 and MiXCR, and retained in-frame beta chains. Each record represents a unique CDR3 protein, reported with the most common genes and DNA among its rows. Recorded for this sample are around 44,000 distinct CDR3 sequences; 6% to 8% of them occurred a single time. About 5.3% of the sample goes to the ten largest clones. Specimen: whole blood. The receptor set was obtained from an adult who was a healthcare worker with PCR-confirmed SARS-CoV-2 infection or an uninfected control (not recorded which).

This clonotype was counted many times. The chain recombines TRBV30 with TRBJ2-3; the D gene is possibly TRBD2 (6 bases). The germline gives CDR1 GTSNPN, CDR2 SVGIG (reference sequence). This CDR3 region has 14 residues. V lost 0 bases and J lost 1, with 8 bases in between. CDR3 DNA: TGTGCCTGGAGTGTAGGAGGGGGCACAGATACGCAGTATTTT. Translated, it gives CAWSVGGGTDTQYF. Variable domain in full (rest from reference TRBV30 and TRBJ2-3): SQTIHQWPATLVQPVGSPLSLECTVEGTSNPNLYWYRQAAGRGLQLLFYSVGIGQISSEVPQNLSASRPQDRQFILSSKKLLLSDSGFYLCAWSVGGGTDTQYFGPGTRLTVL.

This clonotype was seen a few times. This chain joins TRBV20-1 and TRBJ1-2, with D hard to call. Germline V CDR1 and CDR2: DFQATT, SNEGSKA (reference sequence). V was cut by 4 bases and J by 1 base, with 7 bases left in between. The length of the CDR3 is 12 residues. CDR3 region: CSATGYNYGYTF. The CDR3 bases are TGCAGTGCTACGGGATATAACTATGGCTACACCTTC.

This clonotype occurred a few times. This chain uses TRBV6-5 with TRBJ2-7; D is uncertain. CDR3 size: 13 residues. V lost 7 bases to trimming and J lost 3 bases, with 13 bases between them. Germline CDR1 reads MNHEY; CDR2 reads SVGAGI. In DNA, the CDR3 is TGTGCCAGCAAGCCCGGCAGGAACTACGAGCAGTACTTC. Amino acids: CASKPGRNYEQYF.

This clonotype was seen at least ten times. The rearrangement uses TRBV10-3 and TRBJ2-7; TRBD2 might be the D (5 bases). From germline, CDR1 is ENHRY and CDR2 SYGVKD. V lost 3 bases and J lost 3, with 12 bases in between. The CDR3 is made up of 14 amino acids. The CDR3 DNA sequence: TGTGCCATCAGTGAAGACGGAGGCCTCTACGAGCAGTACTTC. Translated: CAISEDGGLYEQYF.

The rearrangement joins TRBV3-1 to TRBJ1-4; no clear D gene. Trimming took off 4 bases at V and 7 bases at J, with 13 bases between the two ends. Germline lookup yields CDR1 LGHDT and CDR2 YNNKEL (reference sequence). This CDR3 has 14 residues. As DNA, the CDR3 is TGTGCCAGCAGCCGGCCTTCGTGGGGTGAAAAACTGTTTTTT. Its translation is CASSRPSWGEKLFF. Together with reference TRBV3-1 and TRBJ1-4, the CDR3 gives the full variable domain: DTAVSQTPKYLVTQMGNDKSIKCEQNLGHDTMYWYKQDSKKFLKIMFSYNNKELIINETVPNRFSPKSPDKAHLNLHINSLELGDSAVYFCASSRPSWGEKLFFGSGTQLSVL.

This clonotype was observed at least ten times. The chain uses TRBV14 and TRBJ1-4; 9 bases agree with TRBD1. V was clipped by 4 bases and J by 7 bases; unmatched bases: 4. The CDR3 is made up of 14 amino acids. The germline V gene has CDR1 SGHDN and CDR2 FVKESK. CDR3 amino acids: CASSPGQGTEKLFF. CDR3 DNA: TGTGCCAGCAGCCCCGGACAGGGGACTGAAAAACTGTTTTTT.

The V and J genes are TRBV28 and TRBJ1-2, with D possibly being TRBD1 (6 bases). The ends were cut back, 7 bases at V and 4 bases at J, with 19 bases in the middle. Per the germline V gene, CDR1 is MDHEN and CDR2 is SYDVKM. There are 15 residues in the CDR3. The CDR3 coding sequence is TGTGCCAGCACCTTTACACAGGGCCCTACCTATGGCTACACCTTC. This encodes CASTFTQGPTYGYTF.

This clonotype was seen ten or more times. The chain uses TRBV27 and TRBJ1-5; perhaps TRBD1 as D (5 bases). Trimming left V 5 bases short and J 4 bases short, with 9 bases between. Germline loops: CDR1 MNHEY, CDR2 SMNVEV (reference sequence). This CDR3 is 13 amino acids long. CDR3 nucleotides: TGTGCCAGCAGTCTTGACAGAAATCAGCCCCAGCATTTT. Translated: CASSLDRNQPQHF.

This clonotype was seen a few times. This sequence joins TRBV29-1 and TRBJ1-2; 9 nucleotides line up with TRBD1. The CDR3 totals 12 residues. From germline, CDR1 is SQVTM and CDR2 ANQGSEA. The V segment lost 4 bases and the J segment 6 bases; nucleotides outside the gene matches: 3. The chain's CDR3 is CSVAGQGHGYTF. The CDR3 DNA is TGCAGCGTTGCGGGACAGGGCCATGGCTACACCTTC.

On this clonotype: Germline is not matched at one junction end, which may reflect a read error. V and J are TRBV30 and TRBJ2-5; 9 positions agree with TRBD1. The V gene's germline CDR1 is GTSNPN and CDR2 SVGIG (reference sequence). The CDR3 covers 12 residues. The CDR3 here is CVWTGDQETQYF. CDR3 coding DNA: TGTGTCTGGACAGGGGACCAAGAGACCCAGTACTTC.

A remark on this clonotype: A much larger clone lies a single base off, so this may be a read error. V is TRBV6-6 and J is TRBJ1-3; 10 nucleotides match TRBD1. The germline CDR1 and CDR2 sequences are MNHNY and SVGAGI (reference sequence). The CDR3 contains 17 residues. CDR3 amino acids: CVSSYSTGTGAGNTIYF. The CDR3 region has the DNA TGTGTCAGCAGTTACTCTACCGGGACAGGGGCTGGAAACACCATATATTTT.

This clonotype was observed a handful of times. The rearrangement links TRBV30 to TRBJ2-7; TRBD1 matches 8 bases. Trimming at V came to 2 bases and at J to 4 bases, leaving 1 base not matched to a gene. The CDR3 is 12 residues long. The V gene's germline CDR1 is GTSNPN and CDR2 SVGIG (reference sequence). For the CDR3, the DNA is TGTGCCTGGAGTCAGGGGGCTTACGAGCAGTACTTC. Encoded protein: CAWSQGAYEQYF.

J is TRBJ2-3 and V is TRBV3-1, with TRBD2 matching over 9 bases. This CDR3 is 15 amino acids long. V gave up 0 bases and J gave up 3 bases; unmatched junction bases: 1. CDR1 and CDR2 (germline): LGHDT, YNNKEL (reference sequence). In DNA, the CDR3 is TGTGCCAGCAGCCAAGATAGCGGGGGAACAGATACGCAGTATTTT. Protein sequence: CASSQDSGGTDTQYF.

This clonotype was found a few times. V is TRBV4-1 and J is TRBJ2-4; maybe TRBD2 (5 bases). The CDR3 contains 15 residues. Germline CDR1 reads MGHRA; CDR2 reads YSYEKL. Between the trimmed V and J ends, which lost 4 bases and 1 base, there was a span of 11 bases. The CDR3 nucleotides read TGCGCCAGCAGCCCTAACGAGGGTGCCAAAAACATTCAGTACTTC. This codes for CASSPNEGAKNIQYF.

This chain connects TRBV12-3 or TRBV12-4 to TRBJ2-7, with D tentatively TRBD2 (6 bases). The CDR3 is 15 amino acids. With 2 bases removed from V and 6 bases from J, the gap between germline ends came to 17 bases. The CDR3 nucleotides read TGTGCCAGCAGTTTATGGGGGTCGGGAGTAATCGAGCAGTACTTC. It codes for CASSLWGSGVIEQYF.

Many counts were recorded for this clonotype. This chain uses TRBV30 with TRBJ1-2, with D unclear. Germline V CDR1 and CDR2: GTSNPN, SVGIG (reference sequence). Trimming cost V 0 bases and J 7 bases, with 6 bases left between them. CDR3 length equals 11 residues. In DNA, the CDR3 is TGTGCCTGGAGTGTAGGAAGTGGCTACACCTTC. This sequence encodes CAWSVGSGYTF.

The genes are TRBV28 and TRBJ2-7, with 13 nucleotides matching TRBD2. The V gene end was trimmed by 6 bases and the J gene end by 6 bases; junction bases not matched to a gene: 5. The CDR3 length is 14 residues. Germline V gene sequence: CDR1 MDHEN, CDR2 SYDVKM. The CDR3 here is CASSRTSGGLEQYF. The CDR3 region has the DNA TGTGCCAGCAGCCGGACTAGCGGGGGTCTCGAGCAGTACTTC.

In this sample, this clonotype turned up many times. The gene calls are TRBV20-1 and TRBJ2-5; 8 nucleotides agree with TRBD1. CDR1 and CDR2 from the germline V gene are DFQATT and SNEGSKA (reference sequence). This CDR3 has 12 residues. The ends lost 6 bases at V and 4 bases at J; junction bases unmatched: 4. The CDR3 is CSAPDRVETQYF. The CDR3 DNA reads TGCAGTGCACCGGACAGGGTAGAGACCCAGTACTTC.

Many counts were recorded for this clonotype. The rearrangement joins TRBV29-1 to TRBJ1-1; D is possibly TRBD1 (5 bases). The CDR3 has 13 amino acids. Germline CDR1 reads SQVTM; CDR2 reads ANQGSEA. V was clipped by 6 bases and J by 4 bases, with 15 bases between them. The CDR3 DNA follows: TGCAGCGTAGGGGAGACCTGGGGCACTGAAGCTTTCTTT. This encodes CSVGETWGTEAFF.

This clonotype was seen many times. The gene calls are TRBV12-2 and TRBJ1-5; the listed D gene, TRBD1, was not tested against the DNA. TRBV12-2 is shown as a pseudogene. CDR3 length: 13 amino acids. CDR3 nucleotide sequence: TGTGCAAGTCGGACCCCGGGGATGCAGCCCCAGCATTTT. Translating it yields CASRTPGMQPQHF.

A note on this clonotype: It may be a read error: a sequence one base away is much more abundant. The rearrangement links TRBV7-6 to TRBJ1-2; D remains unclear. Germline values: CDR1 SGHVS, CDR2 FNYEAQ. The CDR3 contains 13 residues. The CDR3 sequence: CVSSLESTEGYTF. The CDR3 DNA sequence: TGTGTCAGCAGCTTAGAGTCCACAGAGGGCTACACCTTC.

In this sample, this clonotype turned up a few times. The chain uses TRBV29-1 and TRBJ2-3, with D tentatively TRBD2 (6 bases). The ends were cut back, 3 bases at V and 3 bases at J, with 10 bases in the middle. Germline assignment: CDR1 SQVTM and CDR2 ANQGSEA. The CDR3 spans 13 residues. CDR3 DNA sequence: TGCAGCGTTGATGGTAGCGGTACAGATACGCAGTATTTT. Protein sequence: CSVDGSGTDTQYF.